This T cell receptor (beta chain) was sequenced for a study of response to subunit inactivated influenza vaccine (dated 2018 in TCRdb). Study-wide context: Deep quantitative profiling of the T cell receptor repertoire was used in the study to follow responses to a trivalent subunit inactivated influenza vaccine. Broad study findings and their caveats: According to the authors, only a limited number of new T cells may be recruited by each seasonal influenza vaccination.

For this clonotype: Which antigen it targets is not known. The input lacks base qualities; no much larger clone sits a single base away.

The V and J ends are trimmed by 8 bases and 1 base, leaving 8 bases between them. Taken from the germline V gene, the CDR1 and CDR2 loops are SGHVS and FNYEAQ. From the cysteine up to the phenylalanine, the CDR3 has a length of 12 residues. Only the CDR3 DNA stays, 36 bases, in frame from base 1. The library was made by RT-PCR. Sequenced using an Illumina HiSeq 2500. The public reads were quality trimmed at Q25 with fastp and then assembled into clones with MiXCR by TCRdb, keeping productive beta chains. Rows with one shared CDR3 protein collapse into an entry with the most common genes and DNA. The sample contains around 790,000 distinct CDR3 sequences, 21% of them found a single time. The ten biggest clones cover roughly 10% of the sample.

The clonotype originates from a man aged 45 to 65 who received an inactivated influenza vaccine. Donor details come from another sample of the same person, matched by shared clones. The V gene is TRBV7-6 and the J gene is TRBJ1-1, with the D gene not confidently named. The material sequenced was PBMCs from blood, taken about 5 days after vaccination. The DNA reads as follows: TGTGCCAGCGGGGAGAAGAACACTGAAGCTTTCTTT. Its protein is CASGEKNTEAFF.